The 29 T cell receptor beta chains given below trace back to one sample, sequenced in a study of blood T cell repertoires in COVID-19 (TCRdb year 2020). Library generation was performed with the immunoSEQ multiplex PCR assay. This is the immuneACCESS table as TCRdb keeps it, with only in-frame sequences that have V and J called. A part of the clones is gone; compared with another copy, unresolved V genes explain less than half, and the rest is unexplained. For this sample the table gives under 85,000 clones, of which approximately 78% were detected only once. The leading ten clones occupy 15% to 18% of the sample. Material: peripheral blood. These receptors came from a man aged 80 or over with acute or convalescent COVID-19.

In this sample, this clone turned up a few times. The chain links TRBV5-5 to TRBJ1-1, with TRBD1 matching 7 bases. This CDR3 spans 13 amino acids. Germline CDR1 and CDR2: SGHKS and YYEKEE (reference sequence). V lost 2 bases to trimming and J lost 4 bases; unmatched junction nucleotides: 2. The CDR3: CASSLQGPTEAFF. The CDR3, as DNA: TGTGCCAGCAGCTTACAGGGGCCCACTGAAGCTTTCTTT.

The genes are TRBV4-1 and TRBJ2-6; D might be TRBD1 (6 bases). CDR1 and CDR2 from the germline V gene are MGHRA and YSYEKL. The V and J ends lost 1 base and 2 bases respectively, with 15 bases between them. The length of the CDR3 is 18 residues. CDR3 nucleotides: TGCGCCAGCAGCCAAGCCAGGGGCCTTTCCGCTGGGGCCAACGTCCTGACTTTC. Its protein is CASSQARGLSAGANVLTF.

This clone was detected only once. This chain links TRBV5-1 with TRBJ2-3; possible D gene TRBD1, 6 bases. Germline V lookup: CDR1 SGHRS, CDR2 YFSETQ. CDR3 length: 15 amino acids. Between the trimmed V and J ends, which lost 0 bases and 6 bases, there was a span of 14 bases. CDR3 sequence: CASSLGGRGYDTQYF. CDR3 DNA sequence: TGCGCCAGCAGCTTGGGGGGAAGGGGGTACGATACGCAGTATTTT.

The chain has TRBV9 and TRBJ2-5; 8 nucleotides match TRBD2. The germline gives CDR1 SGDLS, CDR2 YYNGEE. V lost 2 bases and J lost 5; bases outside the gene matches: 11. The CDR3 covers 16 residues. The CDR3 region has the DNA TGTGCCAGCAGCGTTGAGGCGGGAGGAAGCCGCGAGACCCAGTACTTC. Translating it yields CASSVEAGGSRETQYF. Together with reference TRBV9 and TRBJ2-5, the CDR3 gives the full variable domain: DSGVTQTPKHLITATGQRVTLRCSPRSGDLSVYWYQQSLDQGLQFLIQYYNGEERAKGNILERFSAQQFPDLHSELNLSSLELGDSALYFCASSVEAGGSRETQYFGPGTRLLVL.

CDR3 DNA: TGTGCTAGTGGTTTGGACCGAGAGAGAAAGTTTGTTATTAATGAAAAACTGTTTTTT. This gives the protein CASGLDRERKFVINEKLFF. V and J are TRBV12-5 and TRBJ1-4; D is undetermined. Germline CDR1 reads LGHNT; CDR2 reads FRNRAP. CDR3 size: 19 residues. Deletions cut 1 base from V and 4 bases from J, with 22 bases between. Supplemented by reference TRBV12-5 and TRBJ1-4, the full variable domain reads DARVTQTPRHKVTEMGQEVTMRCQPILGHNTVFWYRQTMMQGLELLAYFRNRAPLDDSGMPKDRFSAEMPDATLATLKIQPSEPRDSAVYFCASGLDRERKFVINEKLFFGSGTQLSVL.

The chain is built from TRBV4-1 and TRBJ1-3; 8 bases are a match to TRBD1. This CDR3 region has 18 residues. Trimming removed 1 base from V and 1 base from J; junction bases left unmatched: 9. Germline V CDR1 and CDR2: MGHRA, YSYEKL. The CDR3 DNA reads as TGCGCCAGCAGCCAAGGGGGCAGGGGGCGAAGGTCTGGAAACACCATATATTTT. It yields the protein CASSQGGRGRRSGNTIYF.

V usage is TRBV7-8 and J usage is TRBJ2-1; TRBD1 matches at 7 bases. The germline V gene has CDR1 SGHVS and CDR2 FQNEAQ. V trimming: 5 bases; J trimming: 7 bases; junction bases outside the gene matches: 5. This CDR3 is 13 amino acids long. CDR3 nucleotide sequence: TGTGCCAGCAGCCTCGACAGGGTGAATGAGCAGTTCTTC. It codes for CASSLDRVNEQFF.

The chain has TRBV7-3 and TRBJ2-3; maybe TRBD2 (5 bases). Per germline, CDR1 SGHTA and CDR2 FQGTGA. The CDR3 sequence is 12 residues long. Deletions cut 8 bases from V and 2 bases from J, with 8 bases between. The CDR3 here is CASAGNTDTQYF. CDR3 coding DNA: TGTGCCAGCGCCGGGAACACAGATACGCAGTATTTT.

V and J are TRBV6-2 or TRBV6-3 and TRBJ2-1, with no clear D. The CDR3 is 13 amino acids. Trimming removed 2 bases from V and 3 bases from J, with 5 bases in between. Germline loops: CDR1 MNHEY, CDR2 SVGEGT. CDR3 bases: TGTGCCAGCAGTTACGGCCACTACAATGAGCAGTTCTTC. This sequence encodes CASSYGHYNEQFF.

This chain links TRBV5-4 with TRBJ2-2, with D maybe TRBD2 (6 bases). Germline V gives CDR1 SGHNT, CDR2 YYREEE (reference sequence). The CDR3 has 16 residues. Trimming removed 4 bases at V and 4 bases at J, with 17 bases between. CDR3 DNA sequence: TGTGCCAGCAGCCCTTCTGGAGGGGTGGTCACCGGGGAGCTGTTTTTT. As protein: CASSPSGGVVTGELFF.

The gene calls are TRBV2 and TRBJ2-1; 11 bases line up with TRBD2. The CDR3 spans 13 residues. From germline, CDR1 is SNHLY and CDR2 FYNNEI. J lost 9 bases, V lost 11 bases, and 9 bases had no gene match. CDR3 sequence (DNA): TGTGCCGGAACTAGCGGGAGAAGAGGTGAGCAGTTCTTC. It yields the protein CAGTSGRRGEQFF.

This clone was counted ten times or more. This sequence joins TRBV19 and TRBJ1-5; TRBD1 is a possible D gene (5 bases). CDR3 length: 12 residues. V lost 5 bases and J lost 5, with 7 bases in between. Germline CDR1 and CDR2: LNHDA and SQIVND (reference sequence). CDR3 DNA: TGTGCCAGTAGTTTCAGGGATCAGCCCCAGCATTTT. Amino acid sequence: CASSFRDQPQHF. The full variable domain, in which reference TRBV19 and TRBJ1-5 provide the parts outside the CDR3, is DGGITQSPKYLFRKEGQNVTLSCEQNLNHDAMYWYRQDPGQGLRLIYYSQIVNDFQKGDIAEGYSVSREKKESFPLTVTSAQKNPTAFYLCASSFRDQPQHFGDGTRLSIL.

This clone was found once. One junction end does not reproduce the germline sequence, and a read error may be involved. J is TRBJ2-1 and V is TRBV7-7; 7 bases agree with TRBD2. There are 16 residues in the CDR3. From germline, CDR1 is SSHAT and CDR2 FNYEAQ (reference sequence). CDR3 nucleotides: TGTGCTAGCAGCTTAGAAGAGCGGGGCCAGTACAATGAGCAGTTCTTC. It yields the protein CASSLEERGQYNEQFF. Using reference TRBV7-7 and TRBJ2-1 for the parts outside the CDR3, the full variable domain is GAGVSQSPRYKVTKRGQDVTLRCDPISSHATLYWYQQALGQGPEFLTYFNYEAQPDKSGLPSDRFSAERPEGSISTLTIQRTEQRDSAMYRCASSLEERGQYNEQFFGPGTRLTVL.

The V call is TRBV11-2, the J call TRBJ2-2; D is uncertain. The V end lost 8 bases, the J end lost 1 base, and 8 bases lay between the germline ends. Germline CDR1 is SGHAT and CDR2 is FQNNGV. The length of the CDR3 is 13 residues. The CDR3 loop is CASRSQNTGELFF. For the CDR3, the DNA is TGTGCCAGCCGCTCCCAGAACACCGGGGAGCTGTTTTTT.

J is TRBJ1-5 and V is TRBV19; 12 bases fit TRBD1. Germline CDR1 LNHDA, CDR2 SQIVND (reference sequence). This CDR3 region has 17 residues. V gave up 7 bases and J gave up 3 bases; unmatched junction bases: 10. Here the CDR3 reads CASTTEGTGGYNQPQHF. CDR3 bases: TGTGCCAGTACCACCGAAGGGACAGGGGGCTACAATCAGCCCCAGCATTTT.

The rearrangement uses TRBV28 and TRBJ2-3, with 10 bases fitting TRBD1. Germline V CDR1 and CDR2: MDHEN, SYDVKM. The CDR3 covers 13 residues. J was trimmed by 2 bases and V by 8 bases; bases with no gene match: 1. In DNA form, the CDR3 reads TGTGCCAGCGGGACAGGGGACACAGATACGCAGTATTTT. It is translated as CASGTGDTDTQYF. The entire variable domain, with the rest obtained from reference TRBV28 and TRBJ2-3, is as follows: DVKVTQSSRYLVKRTGEKVFLECVQDMDHENMFWYRQDPGLGLRLIYFSYDVKMKEKGDIPEGYSVSREKKERFSLILESASTNQTSMYLCASGTGDTDTQYFGPGTRLTVL.

This rearrangement joins TRBV7-6 to TRBJ1-1; D is perhaps TRBD1 (5 bases). This CDR3 is built from 14 residues. The V gene lost 4 bases and the J gene lost 3 bases, with 12 bases spanning the gap. Germline CDR1 and CDR2: SGHVS and FNYEAQ. This CDR3 reads CASSSVDSYTEAFF. The DNA of the CDR3 is TGTGCCAGCAGCTCGGTTGACAGCTACACTGAAGCTTTCTTT.

The gene calls are TRBV24-1 and TRBJ2-5; TRBD2 is a possible D gene (5 bases). The V end lost 4 bases, the J end lost 2 bases, and 10 bases lay between the germline ends. Germline loops: CDR1 KGHDR, CDR2 SFDVKD. The CDR3 consists of 14 residues. CDR3 coding DNA: TGTGCCACCAGTGACCTCGGACTGCAAGAGACCCAGTACTTC. Amino acid sequence: CATSDLGLQETQYF.

V gene TRBV19 combines with J gene TRBJ2-7, with 9 nucleotides matching TRBD2. Trimming took 5 bases from V and 6 from J; bases not matched to a gene: 8. Per germline, CDR1 LNHDA and CDR2 SQIVND (reference sequence). The CDR3 contains 14 residues. CDR3 DNA: TGTGCCAGTAGTGGCAGCGGGAGGACGGGCGAGCAGTACTTC. As protein: CASSGSGRTGEQYF.

This chain uses TRBV6-5 with TRBJ2-1; D not resolved. CDR1 is MNHEY, CDR2 SVGAGI, per germline. This CDR3 spans 14 amino acids. V was trimmed by 9 bases and J by 8 bases, leaving 20 bases between them. The DNA of the CDR3 is TGTGCCAGTGGCCTTCCTCCCCTAGAAGATGAGCAGTTCTTC. Amino acids: CASGLPPLEDEQFF.

The V and J genes are TRBV19 and TRBJ2-5; 11 bases agree with TRBD2. Germline CDR1 is LNHDA and CDR2 is SQIVND (reference sequence). CDR3 length: 15 residues. V was clipped by 5 bases and J by 1 base; unmatched bases: 3. CDR3 protein: CASSLGTSGQETQYF. The CDR3 coding sequence is TGTGCCAGTAGTTTGGGGACTAGCGGCCAAGAGACCCAGTACTTC.

This clone showed up just once. The chain combines TRBV28 with TRBJ1-2; tentative D call: TRBD1 (6 bases). CDR1 and CDR2 (germline): MDHEN, SYDVKM. This CDR3 region has 13 residues. V lost 2 bases and J lost 8, with 12 bases in between. DNA for the CDR3: TGTGCCAGCAGTTTACAACAGGGAATGGGCTACACCTTC. Protein: CASSLQQGMGYTF.

The V and J genes are TRBV5-1 and TRBJ2-1; 9 bases are shared with TRBD1. J gave up 9 bases and V 0 bases, and 7 bases lay outside the gene matches. Germline CDR1 reads SGHRS; CDR2 reads YFSETQ. CDR3 length: 15 amino acids. Here the CDR3 DNA reads TGCGCCAGCAGCTTGGAGGGACAGGGCGGTATTGAGCAGTTCTTC. Protein sequence: CASSLEGQGGIEQFF.

This chain uses TRBV3-1 (or the pseudogene TRBV3-2) with TRBJ1-1; D remains ambiguous. The CDR3 covers 12 residues. V lost 1 base and J lost 6, with 6 bases in between. CDR1 is LGHDT, CDR2 YNNKEL, per germline (reference sequence). CDR3 in DNA: TGTGCCAGCAGCCAAGTGGCAGCTGAAGCTTTCTTT. This translates into CASSQVAAEAFF.

This clone appeared once. This chain links TRBV7-8 with TRBJ1-1, with 7 nucleotides matching TRBD1. The length of the CDR3 is 16 residues. Unmatched junction bases numbered 12, after V lost 1 base and J lost 7 bases. Germline CDR1 is SGHVS and CDR2 is FQNEAQ. CDR3 sequence reads: CASSLDPPTGLDEAFF. CDR3 nucleotides: TGTGCCAGCAGCTTAGACCCCCCGACAGGGTTAGATGAAGCTTTCTTT.

V usage is TRBV27 and J usage is TRBJ1-5; a possible D gene is TRBD1 (6 bases). Between the trimmed V and J ends, which lost 0 bases and 4 bases, there was a span of 10 bases. Looked up from germline, CDR1 is MNHEY and CDR2 is SMNVEV (reference sequence). CDR3 size: 15 residues. CDR3 sequence: CASSLSRQGNQPQHF. CDR3 bases: TGTGCCAGCAGTTTATCCCGGCAGGGGAATCAGCCCCAGCATTTT.

This chain joins TRBV12-3 or TRBV12-4 and TRBJ1-1; D remains ambiguous. The CDR3 totals 13 residues. V was cut by 6 bases and J by 2 bases, with 10 bases left in between. CDR3 residues: CASSLTPNTEAFF. DNA of the CDR3: TGTGCCAGCAGCTTAACACCAAACACTGAAGCTTTCTTT.

Only a few counts were recorded for this clone. The chain couples TRBV12-3 or TRBV12-4 to TRBJ2-5; D is perhaps TRBD2 (5 bases). V was shortened by 7 bases and J by 3 bases, with 9 bases between the two germline ends. The CDR3 runs to 12 residues. CDR3 region: CASIGLEETQYF. The CDR3 DNA reads TGTGCCAGCATCGGACTTGAAGAGACCCAGTACTTC.

J is TRBJ2-1 and V is TRBV7-3, with 7 bases identical to TRBD1. The germline CDR1 and CDR2 sequences are SGHTA and FQGTGA. J lost 7 bases, V lost 5 bases, and 11 bases had no gene match. The length of the CDR3 is 15 residues. The CDR3, as DNA: TGTGCCAGCAGCCTTGGGCAGGGGGATTGGAATGAGCAGTTCTTC. The encoded protein is CASSLGQGDWNEQFF.